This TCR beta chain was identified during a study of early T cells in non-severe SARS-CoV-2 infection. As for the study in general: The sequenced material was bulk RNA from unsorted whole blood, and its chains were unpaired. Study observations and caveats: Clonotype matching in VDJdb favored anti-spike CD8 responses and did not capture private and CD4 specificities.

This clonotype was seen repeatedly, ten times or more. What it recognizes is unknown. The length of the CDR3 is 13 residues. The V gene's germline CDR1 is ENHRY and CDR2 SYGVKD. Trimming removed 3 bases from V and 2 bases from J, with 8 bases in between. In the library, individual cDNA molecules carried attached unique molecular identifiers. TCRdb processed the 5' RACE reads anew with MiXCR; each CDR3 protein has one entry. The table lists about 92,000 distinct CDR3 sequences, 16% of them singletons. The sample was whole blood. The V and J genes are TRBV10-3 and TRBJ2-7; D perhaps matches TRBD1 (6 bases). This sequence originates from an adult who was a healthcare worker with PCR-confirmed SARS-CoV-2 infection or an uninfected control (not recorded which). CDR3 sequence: CAISDTGTYEQYF. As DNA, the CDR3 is TGTGCCATCAGTGATACAGGGACCTACGAGCAGTACTTC.